This T cell receptor (beta chain) is from a study of T cell responses to AZD1222 COVID-19 vaccine. Study-wide results and limits: Of the AZD1222 recipients, only 5 or 6 were seropositive at baseline. Compared with day 0, the breadth and depth of the Spike-specific TCR repertoire rose significantly after two doses of AZD1222. White British ancestry dominated among donors, who included more females, and clonal diversity was possibly underestimated. Reports say nearly half of spike-specific TCRs go after unmutated variant regions.

Sequencing was performed with immunoSEQ multiplex PCR; in TCRdb, only in-frame clones are kept and a portion is missing. The repertoire holds about 120,000 clones, about 89% seen once, with less than 6.5% in the top ten. This CDR3 is built from 13 residues. The germline V and J ends were trimmed by 1 base and 11 bases, with 14 bases remaining between them. Germline lookup yields CDR1 LNHDA and CDR2 SQIVND (reference sequence). Regarding this clone: Its antigen is as yet unknown.

V is TRBV19 and J is TRBJ1-1; D gene unclear. The material sequenced was peripheral blood, taken on day 0 of AZD1222 vaccination. The TCR was taken from an adult in good health. CDR3 coding DNA: TGTGCCAGTAGTATAGGAGTTGCCAAGTCGGCTTTCTTT. Amino acids: CASSIGVAKSAFF.